This TCR beta chain was recovered during a study of shared clonotypes between healthy human individuals. In the study overall: The donor group consisted of a couple of women and three men, aged 18 to 49.

This clone was recorded only once. All the donors were Caucasian adults who lived in Nashville, Tennessee. Sorted subsets were amplified in replicate PCRs using 200 ng DNA, some 31,000 T cell genomes. The table came from immunoSEQ multiplex PCR; TCRdb's copy has only in-frame clones and leaves some out. The sample holds 90,000 to 150,000 clones, 68% seen once. This TCR was sampled from a woman aged 25 to 39 in good health. The sample comprised memory CD8+ T cells sorted from blood. The sample's subset: CD45RO+ cells pooled with CCR7-negative TemRA cells.

CDR3 sequence reads: CASSSQGYNTEAFF. The DNA of the CDR3 is TGTGCCAGCAGCTCCCAGGGATACAACACTGAAGCTTTCTTT. This rearrangement joins TRBV7-2 to TRBJ1-1; D perhaps matches TRBD1 (5 bases). Germline V gives CDR1 SGHTA, CDR2 FQGNSA. The CDR3 length is 14 residues. V was trimmed by 4 bases and J by 2 bases, leaving 11 bases between them.